The subject of this entry is one T cell receptor (beta chain). The target antigen is unknown. Some clones are missing from TCRdb's copy, which holds only in-frame ones; the method was immunoSEQ multiplex PCR. The repertoire holds 50,000 to 70,000 clones, with 87% as singletons. This sample stems from a study of a mutant IDH1 vaccine in newly diagnosed glioma. Study background: The treated group averaged about 44 years old and was roughly 60% male, around 38% female. Every participant had undergone radiotherapy, temozolomide, or both before, and most underwent both.

Germline CDR1 reads SNHLY; CDR2 reads FYNNEI. CDR3 size: 15 residues. V gave up 3 bases and J gave up 3 bases; unmatched junction bases: 5. Described time point: week 23, last vaccination. The study gave 300 ug of mutant IDH1 20-mer peptide per vaccine dose, with topical imiquimod. New IDH1-mutant, ATRX-lost WHO grade 3 or 4 astrocytomas occurred in donors. Points from the study as a whole: Of all patients, 93.3% showed vaccine-induced immune responses.

This material consisted of PBMCs, taken from a glioma patient whose treatment included an IDH1 peptide vaccine. The chain is built from TRBV2 and TRBJ2-1; 7 nucleotides line up with TRBD2. The sequence was collected from a man aged 35 to 55 with glioma. The CDR3 DNA reads TGTGCCAGCAGTGAGTGGAGCGGGAACTACAATGAGCAGTTCTTC. It translates to CASSEWSGNYNEQFF.